This T cell receptor beta chain was sequenced in a study of T cells in Graves' hyperthyroidism and ophthalmopathy. Regarding the study as a whole: Ophthalmopathy and stable hyperthyroidism were separated by a 13 V-J model.

This clonotype was seen many times. What it binds is unknown. Researchers amplified the TCR beta CDR3 regions from RNA transcripts. First-round RT-PCR of the TCR CDR3 relied on the HTBI primer set. From the multiplex PCR reads, TCRdb called clonotypes with MiXCR, one entry per CDR3 protein. The table has around 560,000 distinct CDR3 sequences, 16% seen once. The CDR3 runs to 13 residues. CDR1 and CDR2 (germline): DFQATT, SNEGSKA (reference sequence). V lost 6 bases, J lost 4 bases, and 2 bases stayed unmatched. The clonotype comes from a woman between 18 and 29 years old with Graves' hyperthyroidism. Material for sequencing was blood. The chain employs TRBV20-1 and TRBJ2-1; 11 nucleotides match TRBD2. This CDR3 is CSAGLAGYNEQFF. CDR3 in DNA: TGCAGTGCAGGACTAGCGGGTTACAATGAGCAGTTCTTC.